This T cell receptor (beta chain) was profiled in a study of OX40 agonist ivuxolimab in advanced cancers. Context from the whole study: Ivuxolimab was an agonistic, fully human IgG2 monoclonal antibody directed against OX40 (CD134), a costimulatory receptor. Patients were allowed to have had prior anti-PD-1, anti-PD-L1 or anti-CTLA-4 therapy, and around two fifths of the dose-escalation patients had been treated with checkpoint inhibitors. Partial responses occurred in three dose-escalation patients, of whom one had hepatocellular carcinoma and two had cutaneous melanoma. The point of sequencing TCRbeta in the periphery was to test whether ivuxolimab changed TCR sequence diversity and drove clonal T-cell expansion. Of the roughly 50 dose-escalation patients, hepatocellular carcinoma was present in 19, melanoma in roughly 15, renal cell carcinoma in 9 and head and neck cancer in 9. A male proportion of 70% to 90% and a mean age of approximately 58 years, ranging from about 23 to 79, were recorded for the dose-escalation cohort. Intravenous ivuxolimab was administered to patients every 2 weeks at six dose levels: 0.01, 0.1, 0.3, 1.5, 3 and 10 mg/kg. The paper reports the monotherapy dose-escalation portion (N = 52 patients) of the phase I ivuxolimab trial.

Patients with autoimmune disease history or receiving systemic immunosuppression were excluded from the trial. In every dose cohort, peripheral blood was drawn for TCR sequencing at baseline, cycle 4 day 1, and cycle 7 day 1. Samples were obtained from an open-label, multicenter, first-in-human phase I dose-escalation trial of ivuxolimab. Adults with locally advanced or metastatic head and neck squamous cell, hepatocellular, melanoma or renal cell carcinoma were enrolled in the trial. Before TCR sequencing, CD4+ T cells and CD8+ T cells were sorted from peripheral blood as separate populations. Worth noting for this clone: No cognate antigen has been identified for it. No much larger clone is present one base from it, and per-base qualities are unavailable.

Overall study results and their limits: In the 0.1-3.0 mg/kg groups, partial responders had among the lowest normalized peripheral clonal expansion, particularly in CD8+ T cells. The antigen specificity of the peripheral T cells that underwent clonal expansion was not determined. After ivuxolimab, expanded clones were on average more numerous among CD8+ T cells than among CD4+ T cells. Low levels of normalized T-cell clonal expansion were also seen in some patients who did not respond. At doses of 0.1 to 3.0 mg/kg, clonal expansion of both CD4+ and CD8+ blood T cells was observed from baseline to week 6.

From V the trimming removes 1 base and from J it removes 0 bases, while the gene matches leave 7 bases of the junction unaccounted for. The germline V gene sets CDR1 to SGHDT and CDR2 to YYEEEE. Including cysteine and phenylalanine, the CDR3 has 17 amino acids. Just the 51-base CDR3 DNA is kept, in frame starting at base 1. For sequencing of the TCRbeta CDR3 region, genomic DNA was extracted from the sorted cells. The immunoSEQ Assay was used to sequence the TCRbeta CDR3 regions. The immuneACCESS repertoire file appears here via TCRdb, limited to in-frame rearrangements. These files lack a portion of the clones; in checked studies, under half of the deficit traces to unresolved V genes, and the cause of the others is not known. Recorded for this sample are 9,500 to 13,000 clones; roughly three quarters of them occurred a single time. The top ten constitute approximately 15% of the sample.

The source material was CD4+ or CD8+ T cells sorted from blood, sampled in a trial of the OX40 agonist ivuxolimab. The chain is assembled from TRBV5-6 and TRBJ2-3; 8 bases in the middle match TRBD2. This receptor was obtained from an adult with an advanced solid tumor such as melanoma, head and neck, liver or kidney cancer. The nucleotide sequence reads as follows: TGTGCCAGCAGCTTGTCTTGGGGCGGGGGGAGCACAGATACGCAGTATTTT. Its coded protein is CASSLSWGGGSTDTQYF.